Below are 27 T cell receptor beta chains sequenced from a single sample in a study of T cells after yellow fever vaccination. TCRdb re-called the 5' RACE reads with MiXCR, one entry per CDR3 protein. The data show hundreds of thousands of distinct CDR3 sequences, around 3.9% seen once. Specimen: PBMCs, collected on the day of the yellow fever booster vaccination. These receptors all come from a man between 18 and 29 years old who received the YFV17D yellow fever vaccine.

This clonotype was seen ten or more times. The gene calls are TRBV4-1 and TRBJ2-1; 13 nucleotides agree with TRBD2. V dropped 5 bases and J dropped 9; count of bases not matched to a gene: 7. CDR1 MGHRA and CDR2 YSYEKL come from the germline V gene. The CDR3 loop spans 15 amino acids. The CDR3 region is CASSELAGGRREQFF. The DNA for the CDR3 is TGCGCCAGCAGCGAACTAGCGGGGGGGAGGCGTGAGCAGTTCTTC.

The chain is built from TRBV7-2 and TRBJ1-1, with a weak D call TRBD1 (6 bases). The CDR3 runs 14 residues. CDR1 is SGHTA, CDR2 FQGNSA, per germline. Between the trimmed V and J ends, which lost 1 base and 4 bases, there was a span of 10 bases. Here the CDR3 DNA reads TGTGCCAGCAGCTTAGAGGACAGCTTCACTGAAGCTTTCTTT. Translated: CASSLEDSFTEAFF.

This clonotype occurred a few times. One end of the junction fails to match germline, which may point to a read error. This chain uses TRBV9 with TRBJ2-5; D gene uncertain. The CDR3 is made up of 10 amino acids. Germline V CDR1 and CDR2: SGDLS, YYNGEE. The chain's CDR3 is CASLLESQYF. CDR3 nucleotides: TGTGCCAGCTTGCTAGAGTCCCAGTACTTC.

This clonotype was counted only a few times. The V and J genes are TRBV5-4 and TRBJ2-3, with unresolved D. V lost 4 bases and J 1 base, leaving 13 bases between the germline ends. The CDR3 is made up of 15 amino acids. From germline, CDR1 is SGHNT and CDR2 YYREEE (reference sequence). This CDR3 reads CASSRATGGTDTQYF. In DNA form, the CDR3 reads TGTGCCAGCAGCCGGGCGACGGGCGGCACAGATACGCAGTATTTT.

This clonotype was counted only a few times. The rearrangement links TRBV30 to TRBJ2-3; TRBD2 matches 9 bases. The CDR3 consists of 15 residues. Germline V gene sequence: CDR1 GTSNPN, CDR2 SVGIG (reference sequence). The trim removed 4 bases at V and 3 bases at J, leaving 8 bases unmatched. CDR3 in amino acids: CAWTPRRGGTDTQYF. CDR3 coding DNA: TGTGCCTGGACCCCCCGGCGGGGGGGAACAGATACGCAGTATTTT. Filled out from reference TRBV30 and TRBJ2-3, the complete variable domain reads SQTIHQWPATLVQPVGSPLSLECTVEGTSNPNLYWYRQAAGRGLQLLFYSVGIGQISSEVPQNLSASRPQDRQFILSSKKLLLSDSGFYLCAWTPRRGGTDTQYFGPGTRLTVL.

This chain links TRBV9 with TRBJ2-3; TRBD2 agrees at 7 bases. Trimming removed 4 bases from V and 3 bases from J; junction bases left unmatched: 8. Germline CDR1 is SGDLS and CDR2 is YYNGEE. The CDR3 contains 15 residues. Written as DNA, the CDR3 is TGTGCCAGCAGCTTCAGGCTGGGGGGGACAGATACGCAGTATTTT. It codes for CASSFRLGGTDTQYF.

This clonotype was counted many times. The chain has TRBV5-1 and TRBJ2-3; D perhaps matches TRBD1 (5 bases). From germline, CDR1 is SGHRS and CDR2 YFSETQ. The CDR3 extends over 17 amino acids. The V and J ends lost 1 base and 0 bases respectively, with 15 bases between them. The CDR3 loop is CASSLSFPGSSTDTQYF. CDR3 in DNA: TGCGCCAGCAGCTTGAGCTTCCCAGGGTCAAGCACAGATACGCAGTATTTT.

This clonotype was seen at least ten times. The V gene is TRBV28, the J gene TRBJ2-7; a possible D gene is TRBD1 (6 bases). Germline assignment: CDR1 MDHEN and CDR2 SYDVKM. Trimming removed 8 bases from V and 3 bases from J, with 20 bases in between. This CDR3 is built from 15 residues. As DNA, the CDR3 is TGTGCCAGCCAGGGACAACTAAGTGAAGACTACGAGCAGTACGTC. It translates to CASQGQLSEDYEQYV.

This clonotype has a handful of counts. The V gene is TRBV20-1, the J gene TRBJ1-2; TRBD1 matches at 7 bases. Germline CDR1 DFQATT, CDR2 SNEGSKA (reference sequence). The CDR3 length is 13 residues. Unmatched junction bases numbered 10, after V lost 0 bases and J lost 12 bases. The CDR3 DNA reads as TGCAGTGCTAGAGAAACAGGAACAGGGGTGGACACCTTC. Translated, it gives CSARETGTGVDTF.

Many counts were recorded for this clonotype. The V gene is TRBV3-1, the J gene TRBJ2-3, with D perhaps TRBD1 (7 bases). The CDR3 totals 15 residues. With 1 base removed from V and 3 bases from J, the gap between germline ends came to 11 bases. Germline CDR1 LGHDT, CDR2 YNNKEL (reference sequence). The CDR3 here is CASSQVPGGTDTQYF. Here the CDR3 DNA reads TGTGCCAGCAGCCAAGTCCCAGGGGGGACAGATACGCAGTATTTT.

This clonotype showed up just a few times. The chain uses TRBV7-8 and TRBJ2-7; D is uncertain. CDR3 length equals 12 residues. Germline V gives CDR1 SGHVS, CDR2 FQNEAQ. V gave up 6 bases and J gave up 4 bases, with 10 bases separating them. CDR3 in amino acids: CASSKSGYEQYV. CDR3 DNA: TGTGCCAGCAGTAAATCAGGATACGAGCAGTACGTC.

This clonotype was detected only a few times. The V gene is TRBV19, the J gene TRBJ1-2, with D perhaps matching TRBD1 (5 bases). Germline lookup yields CDR1 LNHDA and CDR2 SQIVND (reference sequence). The CDR3 extends over 13 amino acids. Trimming took 3 bases from V and 4 from J, leaving 9 bases between them. The DNA for the CDR3 is TGTGCCAGTAGTATTGGAGGGGCCTATGGCTACACCTTC. Its translation: CASSIGGAYGYTF.

This clonotype was seen ten or more times. The genes are TRBV7-9 and TRBJ1-2, with D hard to call. Trimming pared 4 bases from V and 8 bases from J, leaving 8 bases between. This CDR3 spans 11 amino acids. The germline V gene has CDR1 SEHNR and CDR2 FQNEAQ (reference sequence). CDR3 region: CASSSGDGYTF. DNA for the CDR3: TGTGCCAGCAGCTCAGGAGACGGCTACACCTTC.

This clonotype was seen a handful of times. The chain links TRBV28 to TRBJ1-5; TRBD1 might be the D (5 bases). The germline gives CDR1 MDHEN, CDR2 SYDVKM. V lost 3 bases and J lost 1, with 10 bases in between. CDR3 length: 15 residues. CDR3 in DNA: TGTGCCAGCAGTTTGGACACCGGCAGCAATCAGCCCCAGCATTTT. Translated, it gives CASSLDTGSNQPQHF.

CDR3 sequence reads: CASSRSGLAGTQETQYF. The CDR3 DNA reads as TGTGCCAGCAGTCGCTCGGGACTAGCGGGGACCCAAGAGACCCAGTACTTC. J is TRBJ2-5 and V is TRBV6-2 or TRBV6-3, with 13 bases that match TRBD2. CDR1 MNHEY and CDR2 SVGEGT come from the germline V gene. CDR3 size: 17 residues. V was clipped by 5 bases and J by 1 base; unmatched bases: 7.

This clonotype was recorded many times. The chain is built from TRBV3-1 and TRBJ2-5; D unclear. CDR1 and CDR2 from the germline V gene are LGHDT and YNNKEL (reference sequence). Trimming pared 1 base from V and 0 bases from J, leaving 12 bases between. There are 16 residues in the CDR3. The CDR3 reads CASSQGVSGDQETQYF. Written as DNA, the CDR3 is TGTGCCAGCAGCCAAGGTGTTTCCGGAGACCAAGAGACCCAGTACTTC.

The chain uses TRBV20-1 and TRBJ2-7; 11 bases fit TRBD2. The CDR3 is 14 residues long. From germline, CDR1 is DFQATT and CDR2 SNEGSKA (reference sequence). J gave up 7 bases and V 2 bases, and 7 bases lay outside the gene matches. CDR3 sequence (DNA): TGCAGTGCTAGAAATAGCGGGGGGGCGAGAGAGCAGTACTTC. Amino acid sequence: CSARNSGGAREQYF.

This rearrangement joins TRBV7-8 to TRBJ2-5, with TRBD2 matching over 10 bases. From germline, CDR1 is SGHVS and CDR2 FQNEAQ. This CDR3 region has 17 residues. V was clipped by 3 bases and J by 4 bases; unmatched bases: 11. The CDR3 DNA follows: TGTGCCAGCAGCTTGTGGACTAGCGGCGGGGTAGGAGAGACCCAGTACTTC. It is translated as CASSLWTSGGVGETQYF.

This clonotype occurred a few times. For the CDR3, the DNA is TGTGCCAGTAGTATCGGGATTGATTATAATTCACCCCTCCACTTT. Translating it yields CASSIGIDYNSPLHF. The rearrangement links TRBV19 to TRBJ1-6, with D unclear. The CDR3 is 15 residues long. CDR1 LNHDA and CDR2 SQIVND come from the germline V gene (reference sequence). The V end was cut by 3 bases, the J end by 4 bases, with 10 bases between.

This clonotype was observed many times. The rearrangement joins TRBV2 to TRBJ1-4; D is uncertain. The germline CDR1 and CDR2 sequences are SNHLY and FYNNEI. V was trimmed by 2 bases and J by 5 bases, leaving 9 bases between them. This CDR3 is 14 amino acids long. The CDR3 sequence: CASSELTANEKLFF. Here the CDR3 DNA reads TGTGCCAGCAGTGAACTTACGGCCAATGAAAAACTGTTTTTT.

This clonotype was seen more than once but under ten times. The J gene is TRBJ1-4, the V gene TRBV5-6, with 8 bases identical to TRBD1. The CDR3 spans 15 residues. Germline V CDR1 and CDR2: SGHDT, YYEEEE. V dropped 1 base and J dropped 4; count of bases not matched to a gene: 3. The chain's CDR3 is CASSLYTGGNEKLFF. Written as DNA, the CDR3 is TGTGCCAGCAGCTTGTATACAGGGGGTAATGAAAAACTGTTTTTT.

The chain's CDR3 is CASSQDATGSGFGETQYF. CDR3 DNA: TGTGCCAGCAGCCAAGATGCGACTGGTTCGGGTTTTGGAGAGACCCAGTACTTC. The chain uses TRBV4-2 and TRBJ2-5; D is undetermined. V gave up 0 bases and J gave up 4 bases, with 21 bases separating them. Germline-derived CDR1 and CDR2 are LGHNA and YNFKEQ. The CDR3 length is 18 residues.

This clonotype was seen ten or more times. The rearrangement joins TRBV4-3 to TRBJ1-1; D possibly corresponds to TRBD1 (5 bases). This CDR3 is 15 amino acids long. Germline V gene data show CDR1 as LGHNA and CDR2 as YSLEER. The V end was cut by 0 bases, the J end by 5 bases, with 13 bases between. CDR3 region: CASSQDRIGVTEAFF. The CDR3 DNA follows: TGCGCCAGCAGCCAAGATCGTATAGGGGTTACTGAAGCTTTCTTT.

This clonotype was counted between two and nine times. The genes are TRBV24-1 and TRBJ2-5; TRBD2 matches 7 bases. CDR1 and CDR2 from the germline V gene are KGHDR and SFDVKD. This CDR3 has 14 residues. The trim removed 7 bases at V and 5 bases at J, leaving 9 bases unmatched. The CDR3 sequence: CATSQRGARETQYF. DNA of the CDR3: TGTGCCACCAGCCAGCGGGGAGCAAGGGAGACCCAGTACTTC.

J is TRBJ1-1 and V is TRBV7-9; tentative D call: TRBD1 (6 bases). V was trimmed by 2 bases and J by 0 bases, leaving 10 bases between them. This CDR3 is 15 amino acids long. Germline V gives CDR1 SEHNR, CDR2 FQNEAQ (reference sequence). The CDR3 protein is CASSLSEGVNTEAFF. The CDR3 bases are TGTGCCAGCAGCTTATCTGAGGGGGTGAACACTGAAGCTTTCTTT.

This clonotype was seen a few times. The CDR3 sequence: CASSFGMLGTEAFF. In nucleotides, the CDR3 is TGTGCCAGCAGCTTCGGTATGTTGGGGACTGAAGCTTTCTTT. The chain has TRBV5-5 and TRBJ1-1; D is uncertain. In germline, CDR1 is SGHKS, CDR2 YYEKEE (reference sequence). V was cut by 2 bases and J by 5 bases, with 13 bases left in between. The CDR3 is made up of 14 amino acids.

The V call is TRBV5-1, the J call TRBJ1-1; no definite D call. CDR1 is SGHRS, CDR2 YFSETQ, per germline. This CDR3 spans 13 amino acids. V was clipped by 0 bases and J by 7 bases, with 10 bases between them. The CDR3 loop is CASSLVGGDEAFF. In DNA, the CDR3 is TGCGCCAGCAGCTTGGTCGGCGGGGATGAAGCTTTCTTT.